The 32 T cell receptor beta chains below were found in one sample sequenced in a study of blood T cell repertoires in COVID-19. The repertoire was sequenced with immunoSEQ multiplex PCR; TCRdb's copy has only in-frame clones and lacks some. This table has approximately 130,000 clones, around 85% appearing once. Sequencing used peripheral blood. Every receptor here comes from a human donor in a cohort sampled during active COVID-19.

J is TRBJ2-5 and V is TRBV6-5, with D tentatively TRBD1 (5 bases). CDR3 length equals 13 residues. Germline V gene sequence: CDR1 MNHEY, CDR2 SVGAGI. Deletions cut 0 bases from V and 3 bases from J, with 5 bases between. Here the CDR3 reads CASSYSGEETQYF. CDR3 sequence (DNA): TGTGCCAGCAGTTACTCAGGGGAAGAGACCCAGTACTTC.

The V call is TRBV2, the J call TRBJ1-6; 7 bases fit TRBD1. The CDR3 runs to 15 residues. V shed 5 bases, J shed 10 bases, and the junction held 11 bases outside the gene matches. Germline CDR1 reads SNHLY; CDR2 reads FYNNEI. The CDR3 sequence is CASSYPTGLASPLHF. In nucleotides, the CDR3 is TGTGCCAGCAGTTACCCGACAGGGTTAGCATCACCCCTCCACTTT.

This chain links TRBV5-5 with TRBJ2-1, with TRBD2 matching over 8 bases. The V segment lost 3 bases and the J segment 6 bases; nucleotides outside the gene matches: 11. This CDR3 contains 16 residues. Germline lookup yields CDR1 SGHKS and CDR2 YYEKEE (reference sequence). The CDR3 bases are TGTGCCAGCAGCTCCGGCCCGGGGGGGCCGATCAATGAGCAGTTCTTC. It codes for CASSSGPGGPINEQFF.

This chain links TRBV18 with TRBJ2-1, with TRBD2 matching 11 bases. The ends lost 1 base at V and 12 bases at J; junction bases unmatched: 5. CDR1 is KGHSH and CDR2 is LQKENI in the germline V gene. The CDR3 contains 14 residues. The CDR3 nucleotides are TGTGCCAGCTCACCACTAGCGGGGGGGCCTGCGCAGTTCTTC. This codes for CASSPLAGGPAQFF. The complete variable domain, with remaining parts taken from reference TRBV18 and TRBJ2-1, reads NAGVMQNPRHLVRRRGQEARLRCSPMKGHSHVYWYRQLPEEGLKFMVYLQKENIIDESGMPKERFSAEFPKEGPSILRIQQVVRGDSAAYFCASSPLAGGPAQFFGPGTRLTVL.

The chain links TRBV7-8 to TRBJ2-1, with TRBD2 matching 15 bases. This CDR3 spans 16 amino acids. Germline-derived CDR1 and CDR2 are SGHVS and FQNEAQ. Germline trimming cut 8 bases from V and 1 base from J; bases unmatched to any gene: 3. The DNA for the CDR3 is TGTGCCAGCGGACTAGCGGGAGGGCCGTCCTACAATGAGCAGTTCTTC. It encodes CASGLAGGPSYNEQFF.

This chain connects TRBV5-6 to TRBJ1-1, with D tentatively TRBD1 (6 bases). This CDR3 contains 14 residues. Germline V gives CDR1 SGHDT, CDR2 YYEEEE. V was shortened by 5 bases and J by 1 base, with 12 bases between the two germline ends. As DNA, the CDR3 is TGTGCCAGCAGACTCGCGACAGGGAACACTGAAGCTTTCTTT. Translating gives CASRLATGNTEAFF.

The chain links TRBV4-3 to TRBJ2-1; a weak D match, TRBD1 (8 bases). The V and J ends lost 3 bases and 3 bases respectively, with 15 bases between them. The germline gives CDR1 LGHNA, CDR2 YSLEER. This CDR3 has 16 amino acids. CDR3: CASSQDTGGGYNEQFF. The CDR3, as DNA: TGCGCCAGCAGCCAGGATACAGGGGGGGGCTACAATGAGCAGTTCTTC.

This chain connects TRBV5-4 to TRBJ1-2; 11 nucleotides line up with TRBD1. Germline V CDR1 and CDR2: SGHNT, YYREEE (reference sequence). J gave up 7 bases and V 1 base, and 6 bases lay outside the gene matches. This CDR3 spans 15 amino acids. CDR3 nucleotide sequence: TGTGCCAGCAGCTTGAGTGGACAGGGGGCGGCTGGCTACACCTTC. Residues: CASSLSGQGAAGYTF.

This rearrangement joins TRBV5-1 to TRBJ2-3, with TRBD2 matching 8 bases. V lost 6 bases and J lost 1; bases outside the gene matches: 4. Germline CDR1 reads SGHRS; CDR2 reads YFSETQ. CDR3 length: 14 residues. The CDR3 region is CASIWRGGTDTQYF. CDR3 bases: TGCGCCAGCATCTGGCGGGGGGGCACAGATACGCAGTATTTT. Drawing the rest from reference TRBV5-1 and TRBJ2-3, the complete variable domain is KAGVTQTPRYLIKTRGQQVTLSCSPISGHRSVSWYQQTPGQGLQFLFEYFSETQRNKGNFPGRFSGRQFSNSRSEMNVSTLELGDSALYLCASIWRGGTDTQYFGPGTRLTVL.

CDR3: CASSLSGGNTGELFF. The CDR3 nucleotides read TGTGCCAGCAGCCTTAGCGGGGGGAACACCGGGGAGCTGTTTTTT. The rearrangement uses TRBV5-5 and TRBJ2-2, with 9 bases aligning to TRBD2. Germline V gives CDR1 SGHKS, CDR2 YYEKEE (reference sequence). This CDR3 is built from 15 residues. J gave up 1 base and V 4 bases, and 2 bases lay outside the gene matches.

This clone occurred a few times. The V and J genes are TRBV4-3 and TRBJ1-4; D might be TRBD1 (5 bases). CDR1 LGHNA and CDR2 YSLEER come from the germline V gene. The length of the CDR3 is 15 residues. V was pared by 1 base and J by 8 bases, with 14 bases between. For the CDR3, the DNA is TGCGCCAGCAGCCAAGTGGGGTCGGGGGGGGAAAAACTGTTTTTT. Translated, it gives CASSQVGSGGEKLFF.

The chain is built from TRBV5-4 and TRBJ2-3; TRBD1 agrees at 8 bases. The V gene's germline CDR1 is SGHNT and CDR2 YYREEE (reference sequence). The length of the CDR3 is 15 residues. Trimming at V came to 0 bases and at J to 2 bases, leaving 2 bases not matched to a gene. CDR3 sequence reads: CASSLGTGTTDTQYF. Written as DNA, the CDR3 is TGTGCCAGCAGCTTGGGGACAGGGACCACAGATACGCAGTATTTT.

CDR3 in amino acids: CASSLEWTSGRTGTDTQYF. CDR3 nucleotide sequence: TGTGCCAGCAGCTTAGAATGGACTAGCGGGAGGACGGGCACAGATACGCAGTATTTT. The chain couples TRBV7-6 to TRBJ2-3; 14 bases fit TRBD2. Germline lookup yields CDR1 SGHVS and CDR2 FNYEAQ. CDR3 length equals 19 residues. J lost 1 base, V lost 1 base, and 7 bases had no gene match.

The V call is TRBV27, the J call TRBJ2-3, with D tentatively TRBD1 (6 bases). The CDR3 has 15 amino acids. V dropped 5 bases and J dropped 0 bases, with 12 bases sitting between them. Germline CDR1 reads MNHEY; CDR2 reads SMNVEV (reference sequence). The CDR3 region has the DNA TGTGCCAGCAGTGGACAGAGCCCTAGCACAGATACGCAGTATTTT. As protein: CASSGQSPSTDTQYF.

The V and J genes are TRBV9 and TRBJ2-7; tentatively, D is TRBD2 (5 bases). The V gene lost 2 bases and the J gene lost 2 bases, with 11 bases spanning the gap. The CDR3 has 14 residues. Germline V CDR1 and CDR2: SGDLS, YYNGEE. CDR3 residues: CASSVEDDAYEQYF. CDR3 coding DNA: TGTGCCAGCAGCGTGGAGGACGACGCCTACGAGCAGTACTTC.

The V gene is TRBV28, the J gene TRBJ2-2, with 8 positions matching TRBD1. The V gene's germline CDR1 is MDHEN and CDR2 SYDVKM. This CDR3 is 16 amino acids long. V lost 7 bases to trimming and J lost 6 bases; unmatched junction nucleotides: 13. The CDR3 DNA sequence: TGTGCCAGCACTACTTGGGGGCAGGGGGCCGCCGGGGAGCTGTTTTTT. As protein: CASTTWGQGAAGELFF.

The CDR3 here is CASSMQGRGNEQFF. CDR3 in DNA: TGTGCCAGCAGCATGCAGGGGCGGGGGAATGAGCAGTTCTTC. This chain links TRBV5-4 with TRBJ2-1, with a tentative D call TRBD2 (7 bases). Germline loops: CDR1 SGHNT, CDR2 YYREEE (reference sequence). This CDR3 has 14 residues. V lost 4 bases, J lost 7 bases, and 15 bases lay in between.

The DNA of the CDR3 is TGTGCCAGCTCGGAGGCGGGGTTAGCTAACTATGGCTACACCTTC. The encoded protein is CASSEAGLANYGYTF. The genes are TRBV6-5 and TRBJ1-2, with D unclear. Germline V gene lookup returns CDR1 MNHEY and CDR2 SVGAGI. The CDR3 extends over 15 amino acids. Deletions cut 8 bases from V and 0 bases from J, with 16 bases between.

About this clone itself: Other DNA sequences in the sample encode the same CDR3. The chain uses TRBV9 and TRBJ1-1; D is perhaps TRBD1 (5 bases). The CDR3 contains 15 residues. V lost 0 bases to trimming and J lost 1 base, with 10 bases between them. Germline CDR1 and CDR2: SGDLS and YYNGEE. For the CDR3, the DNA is TGTGCCAGCAGCGTAGTGGGGCAGGGGAACACTGAAGCTTTCTTT. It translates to CASSVVGQGNTEAFF.

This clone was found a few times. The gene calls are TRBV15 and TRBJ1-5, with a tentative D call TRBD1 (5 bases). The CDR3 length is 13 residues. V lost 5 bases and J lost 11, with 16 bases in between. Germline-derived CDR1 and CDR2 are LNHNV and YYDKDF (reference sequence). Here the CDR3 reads CATSYPRASAQHF. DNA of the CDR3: TGTGCCACCAGCTATCCCAGGGCTTCGGCCCAGCATTTT.

The CDR3 sequence is CASSFLRQITGGELFF. CDR3 coding DNA: TGTGCCAGTAGCTTTTTGAGGCAAATAACGGGCGGGGAGCTGTTTTTT. The chain combines TRBV19 with TRBJ2-2; D is uncertain. This CDR3 is built from 16 residues. Trimming took off 6 bases at V and 7 bases at J, with 21 bases between the two ends. Germline CDR1 is LNHDA and CDR2 is SQIVND (reference sequence).

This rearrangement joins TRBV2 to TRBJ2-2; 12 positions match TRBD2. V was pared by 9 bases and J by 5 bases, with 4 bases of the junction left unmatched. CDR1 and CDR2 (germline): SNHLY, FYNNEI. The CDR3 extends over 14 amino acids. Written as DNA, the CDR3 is TGTGCCAGTAGGACTAGCGGGACGACCGGGGAGCTGTTTTTT. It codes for CASRTSGTTGELFF. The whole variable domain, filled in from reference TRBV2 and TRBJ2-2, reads EPEVTQTPSHQVTQMGQEVILRCVPISNHLYFYWYRQILGQKVEFLVSFYNNEISEKSEIFDDQFSVERPDGSNFTLKIRSTKLEDSAMYFCASRTSGTTGELFFGEGSRLTVL.

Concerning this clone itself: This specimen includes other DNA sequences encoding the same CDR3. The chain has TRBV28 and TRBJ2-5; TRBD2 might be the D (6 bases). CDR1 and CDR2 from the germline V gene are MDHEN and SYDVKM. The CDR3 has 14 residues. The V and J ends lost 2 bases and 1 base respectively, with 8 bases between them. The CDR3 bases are TGTGCCAGCAGTTTAGGAGGGCCCCAAGAGACCCAGTACTTC. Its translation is CASSLGGPQETQYF.

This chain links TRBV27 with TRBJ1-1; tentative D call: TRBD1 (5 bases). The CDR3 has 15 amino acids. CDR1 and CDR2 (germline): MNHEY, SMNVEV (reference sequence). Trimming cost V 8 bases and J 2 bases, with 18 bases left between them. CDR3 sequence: CASVEQGRFNTEAFF. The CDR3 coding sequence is TGTGCCAGCGTTGAGCAGGGCAGGTTCAACACTGAAGCTTTCTTT.

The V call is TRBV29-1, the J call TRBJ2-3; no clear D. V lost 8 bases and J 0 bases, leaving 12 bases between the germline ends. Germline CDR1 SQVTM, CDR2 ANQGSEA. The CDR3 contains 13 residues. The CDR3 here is CSTPSPSTDTQYF. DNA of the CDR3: TGCAGCACCCCGAGTCCTAGCACAGATACGCAGTATTTT.

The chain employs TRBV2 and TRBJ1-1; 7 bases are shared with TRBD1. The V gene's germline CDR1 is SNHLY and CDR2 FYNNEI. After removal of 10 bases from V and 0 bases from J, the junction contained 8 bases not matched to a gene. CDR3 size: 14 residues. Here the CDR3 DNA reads TGTGCCACAAACAGGGGATTGGTGAACACTGAAGCTTTCTTT. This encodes CATNRGLVNTEAFF.

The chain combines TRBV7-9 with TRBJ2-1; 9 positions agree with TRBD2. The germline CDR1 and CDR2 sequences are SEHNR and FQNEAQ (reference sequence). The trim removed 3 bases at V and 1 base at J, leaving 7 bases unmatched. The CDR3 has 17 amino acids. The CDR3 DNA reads TGTGCCAGCAGCTTCCCCCGGAGCGGGAGGTCCTACAATGAGCAGTTCTTC. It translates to CASSFPRSGRSYNEQFF.

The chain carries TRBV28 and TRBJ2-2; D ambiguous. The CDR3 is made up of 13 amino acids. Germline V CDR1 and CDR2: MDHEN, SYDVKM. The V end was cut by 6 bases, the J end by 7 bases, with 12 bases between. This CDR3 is CASRSSSSGELFF. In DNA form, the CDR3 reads TGTGCCAGCAGAAGCTCCTCGAGCGGGGAGCTGTTTTTT.

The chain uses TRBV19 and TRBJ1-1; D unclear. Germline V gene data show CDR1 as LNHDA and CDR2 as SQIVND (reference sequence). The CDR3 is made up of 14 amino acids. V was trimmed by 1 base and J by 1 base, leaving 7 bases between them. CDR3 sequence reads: CASSIGEANTEAFF. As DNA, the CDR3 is TGTGCCAGTAGTATAGGGGAGGCGAACACTGAAGCTTTCTTT.

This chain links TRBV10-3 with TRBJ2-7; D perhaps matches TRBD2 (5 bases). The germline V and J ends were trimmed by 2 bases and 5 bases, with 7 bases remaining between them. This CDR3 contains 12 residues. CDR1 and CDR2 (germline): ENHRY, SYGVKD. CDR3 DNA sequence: TGTGCCATCAGTGAGGTCGGGGACGAGCAGTACTTC. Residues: CAISEVGDEQYF.

CDR3 residues: CASKVAGNPTDTQYF. CDR3 nucleotides: TGTGCCAGTAAAGTAGCGGGTAATCCCACAGATACGCAGTATTTT. V usage is TRBV19 and J usage is TRBJ2-3; 7 nucleotides align to TRBD2. Trimming removed 7 bases from V and 2 bases from J; junction bases left unmatched: 9. Germline-derived CDR1 and CDR2 are LNHDA and SQIVND (reference sequence). This CDR3 contains 15 residues.

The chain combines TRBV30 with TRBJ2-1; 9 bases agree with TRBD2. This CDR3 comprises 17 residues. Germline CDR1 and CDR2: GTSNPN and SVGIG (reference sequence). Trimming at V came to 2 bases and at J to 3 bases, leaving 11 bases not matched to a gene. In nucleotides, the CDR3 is TGTGCCTGGAGTCCTTTTACGACTAGCGGCCTCTACAATGAGCAGTTCTTC. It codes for CAWSPFTTSGLYNEQFF.